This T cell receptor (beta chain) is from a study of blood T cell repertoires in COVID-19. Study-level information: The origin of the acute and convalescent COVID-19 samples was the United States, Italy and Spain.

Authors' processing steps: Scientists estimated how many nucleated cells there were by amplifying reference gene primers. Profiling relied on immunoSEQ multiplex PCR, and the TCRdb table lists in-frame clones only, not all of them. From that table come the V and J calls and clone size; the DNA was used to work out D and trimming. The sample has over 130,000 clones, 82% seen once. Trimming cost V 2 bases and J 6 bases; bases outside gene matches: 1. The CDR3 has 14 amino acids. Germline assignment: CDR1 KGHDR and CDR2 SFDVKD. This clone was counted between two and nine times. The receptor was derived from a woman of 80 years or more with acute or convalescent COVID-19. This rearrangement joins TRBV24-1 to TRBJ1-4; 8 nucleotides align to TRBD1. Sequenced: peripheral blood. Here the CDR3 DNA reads TGTGCCACCAGTGATTCGACAGGGGATGAAAAACTGTTTTTT. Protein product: CATSDSTGDEKLFF.